This T cell receptor (beta chain) is drawn from a study of T cell responses to AZD1222 COVID-19 vaccine. Study results and limitations: Spike regions recognized by vaccine-associated CD4 TCRs spanned the protein, led by 160-218 and 743-854. Donors in the cohort were predominantly white British and more often female, and clonal diversity was possibly underestimated.

Unmatched junction bases numbered 5, after V lost 1 base and J lost 9 bases. Germline CDR1 and CDR2: MNHEY and SVGAGI. The length of the CDR3 is 15 residues. Sequenced by immunoSEQ multiplex PCR; TCRdb stores in-frame clones only, minus some. The profile covers over 150,000 clones, with approximately 95% appearing a single time and less than 1.2% taken by the ten largest. As regards this clone: Its antigen is not identified.

The starting material was peripheral blood, obtained 28 days after the second AZD1222 dose. The receptor was isolated from an adult who received the AZD1222 COVID-19 vaccine. This chain joins TRBV6-5 and TRBJ2-1, with TRBD2 matching 11 bases. The chain's CDR3 is CASSYLAGGVFEQFF. The CDR3 coding sequence is TGTGCCAGCAGTTACTTAGCGGGGGGGGTCTTTGAGCAGTTCTTC.